This TCR beta chain was recorded in a study of blood T cell repertoires in COVID-19. Study context: PBMCs, B-cell-depleted T cells, or T cells provided the cDNA or gDNA that made up the material.

This clone was counted once. Only in-frame clones appear in the TCRdb table, and some are missing; sequencing was by immunoSEQ multiplex PCR. In the table there are 210,000 or so clones, around 85% of which are singletons. This CDR3 comprises 13 residues. Germline CDR1 MNHEY, CDR2 SMNVEV (reference sequence). Deletions cut 5 bases from V and 4 bases from J, with 9 bases between. The chain links TRBV27 to TRBJ2-1; D unresolved. This TCR derives from a woman aged 50 to 65 with acute or convalescent COVID-19. The sample comprised peripheral blood. CDR3 sequence (DNA): TGTGCCAGCAGTCCCCGAGAGTACAATGAGCAGTTCTTC. Protein sequence: CASSPREYNEQFF.